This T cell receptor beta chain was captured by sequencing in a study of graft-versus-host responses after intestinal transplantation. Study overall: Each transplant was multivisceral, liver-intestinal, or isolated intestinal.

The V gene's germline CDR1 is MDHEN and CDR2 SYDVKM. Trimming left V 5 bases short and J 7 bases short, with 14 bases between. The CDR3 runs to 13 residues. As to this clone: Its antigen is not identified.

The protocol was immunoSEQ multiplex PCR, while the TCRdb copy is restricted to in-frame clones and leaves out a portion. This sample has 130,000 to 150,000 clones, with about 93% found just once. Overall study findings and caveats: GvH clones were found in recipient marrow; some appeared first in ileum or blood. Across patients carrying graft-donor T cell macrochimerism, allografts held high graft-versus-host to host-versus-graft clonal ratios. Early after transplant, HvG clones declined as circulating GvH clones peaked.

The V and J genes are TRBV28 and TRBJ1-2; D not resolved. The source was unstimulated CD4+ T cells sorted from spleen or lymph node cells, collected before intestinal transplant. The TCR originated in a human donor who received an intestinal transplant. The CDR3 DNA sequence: TGTGCCAGCAGTCCCCGGGGTAAGGTTGGCTACACCTTC. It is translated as CASSPRGKVGYTF.